This T cell receptor (beta chain) was sequenced in a study of regulatory T cells in long-lasting Graves disease. Overall study results and limits: Accuracy may have been reduced by the small sample size.

Of note for this clonotype: Its antigen is not known.

Time point specified: newly diagnosed GD, antithyroid drugs for less than 3 months. PBMC-extracted RNA yielded the TCR library. Germline CDR1 and CDR2: LGHDT and YNNKEL (reference sequence). This CDR3 has 15 amino acids. Deletions cut 1 base from V and 6 bases from J, with 10 bases between. CDR3 regions were amplified by Arm-PCR using iRepertoire HTBI primers to build TCR beta libraries. One entry per CDR3 protein results from TCRdb running MiXCR on the multiplex PCR reads. This table has fewer than 650,000 distinct CDR3 sequences, around 15% appearing once. These sequences were also reported in another study, on T cells in Graves' hyperthyroidism and ophthalmopathy. Turning to that study: Participants, patients aged 18 to 65, had newly diagnosed hyperthyroidism with a duration under 2 months.

The sequencing used peripheral blood mononuclear cells (PBMCs), collected at new diagnosis, from a patient treated with antithyroid drugs. J is TRBJ2-6 and V is TRBV3-1; D might be TRBD1 or TRBD2, each matching 5 bases. The TCR sequence derives from a woman in her 30s with Graves disease. The CDR3 DNA reads TGTGCCAGCAGCCAAGGTAGAGGGGCGGCCAACGTCCTGACTTTC. Protein product: CASSQGRGAANVLTF.